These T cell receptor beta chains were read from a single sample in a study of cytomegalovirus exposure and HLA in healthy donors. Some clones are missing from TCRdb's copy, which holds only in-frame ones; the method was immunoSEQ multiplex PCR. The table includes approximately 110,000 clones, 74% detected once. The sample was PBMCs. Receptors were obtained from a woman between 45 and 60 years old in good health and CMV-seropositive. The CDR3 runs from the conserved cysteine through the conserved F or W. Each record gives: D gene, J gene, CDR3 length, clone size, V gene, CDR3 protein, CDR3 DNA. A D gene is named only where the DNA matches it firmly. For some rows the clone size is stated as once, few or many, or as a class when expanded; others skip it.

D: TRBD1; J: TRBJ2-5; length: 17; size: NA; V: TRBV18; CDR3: CASSQSPGTATQETQYF; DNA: TGTGCCAGCTCACAATCCCCCGGGACAGCCACCCAAGAGACCCAGTACTTC
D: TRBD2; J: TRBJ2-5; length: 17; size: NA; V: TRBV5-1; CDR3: CASSFRSPAGNQETQYF; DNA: TGCGCCAGCAGCTTTAGGTCCCCAGCGGGAAACCAAGAGACCCAGTACTTC
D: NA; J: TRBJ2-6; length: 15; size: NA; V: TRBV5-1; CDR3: CASSWQDSGANVLTF; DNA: TGCGCCAGCAGCTGGCAGGACTCTGGGGCCAACGTCCTGACTTTC
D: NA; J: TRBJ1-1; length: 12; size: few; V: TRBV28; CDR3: CASRPFGTEAFF; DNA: TGTGCCAGCAGACCGTTCGGCACTGAAGCTTTCTTT
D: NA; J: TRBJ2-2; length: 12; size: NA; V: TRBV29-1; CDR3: CSGNRDGGELFF; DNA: TGCAGCGGGAACAGGGACGGCGGGGAGCTGTTTTTT
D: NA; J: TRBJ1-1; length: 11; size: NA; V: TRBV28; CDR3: CGTAENTEAFF; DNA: TGTGGGACAGCGGAGAACACTGAAGCTTTCTTT
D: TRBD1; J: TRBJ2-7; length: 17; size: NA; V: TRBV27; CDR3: CASSLSWDRVGGYEQYF; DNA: TGTGCCAGCAGTTTATCGTGGGACAGGGTCGGAGGTTACGAGCAGTACTTC
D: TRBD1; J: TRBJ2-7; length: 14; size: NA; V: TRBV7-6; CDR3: CASSFRTGHHEQYF; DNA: TGTGCCAGCAGCTTTAGGACAGGCCACCACGAGCAGTACTTC
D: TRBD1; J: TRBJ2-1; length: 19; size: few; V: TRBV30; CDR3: CAWSVRPSSGQGWVNEQFF; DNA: TGTGCCTGGAGTGTACGCCCATCCTCGGGACAGGGGTGGGTCAATGAGCAGTTCTTC
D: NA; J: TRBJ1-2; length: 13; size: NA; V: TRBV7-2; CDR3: CASSSNPRVGYTF; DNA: TGTGCCAGCAGCTCAAACCCCAGGGTTGGCTACACCTTC
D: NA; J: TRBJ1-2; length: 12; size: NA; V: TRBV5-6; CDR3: CASSLRLYGYTF; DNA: TGTGCCAGCAGCTTGCGTCTTTATGGCTACACCTTC
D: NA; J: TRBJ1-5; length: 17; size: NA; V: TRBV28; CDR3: CASTEYQAPYSNQPQHF; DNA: TGTGCCAGCACCGAATACCAGGCCCCTTATAGCAATCAGCCCCAGCATTTT
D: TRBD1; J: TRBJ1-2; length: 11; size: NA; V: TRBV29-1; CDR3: CSAGQGLGYTF; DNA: TGCAGCGCTGGACAGGGGTTAGGCTACACCTTC
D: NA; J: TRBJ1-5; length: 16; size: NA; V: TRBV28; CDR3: CASSFLAGDSNQPQHF; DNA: TGTGCCAGCAGTTTCCTAGCGGGGGATAGCAATCAGCCCCAGCATTTT
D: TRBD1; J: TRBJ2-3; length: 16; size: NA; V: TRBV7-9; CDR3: CASSKWGQGSTDTQYF; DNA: TGTGCCAGCAGCAAATGGGGACAGGGTAGCACAGATACGCAGTATTTT
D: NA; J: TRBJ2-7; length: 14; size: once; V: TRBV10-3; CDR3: CAISESNTGYEQYF; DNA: TGTGCCATCAGTGAGTCGAATACGGGGTACGAGCAGTACTTC
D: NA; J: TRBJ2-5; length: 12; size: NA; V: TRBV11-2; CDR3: CASSLDRETQYF; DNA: TGTGCCAGCAGCTTAGATCGGGAGACCCAGTACTTC
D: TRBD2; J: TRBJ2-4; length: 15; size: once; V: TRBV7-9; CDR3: CSSSSPGTSKNIQYF; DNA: TGTTCCAGCAGCTCCCCCGGGACTAGCAAAAACATTCAGTACTTC
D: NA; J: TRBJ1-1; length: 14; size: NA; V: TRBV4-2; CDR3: CASSLAPRDTEAFF; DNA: TGTGCCAGCAGCCTTGCACCGCGGGACACTGAAGCTTTCTTT
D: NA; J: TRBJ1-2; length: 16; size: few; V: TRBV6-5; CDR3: CASSYGDYSTPYGYTF; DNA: TGTGCCAGCAGTTACGGGGACTACTCGACGCCCTATGGCTACACCTTC
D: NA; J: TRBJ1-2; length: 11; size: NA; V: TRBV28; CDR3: CAIAGVGGYTF; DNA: TGTGCCATCGCGGGGGTGGGTGGCTACACCTTC
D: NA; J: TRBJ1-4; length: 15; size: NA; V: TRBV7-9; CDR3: CASSVAGGVNEKLFF; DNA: TGTGCCAGCAGCGTCGCCGGGGGGGTTAATGAAAAACTGTTTTTT
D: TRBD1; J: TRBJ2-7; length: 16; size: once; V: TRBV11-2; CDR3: CASSYQSGTVIYEQYF; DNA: TGTGCCAGCAGCTACCAATCCGGGACAGTGATCTACGAGCAGTACTTC
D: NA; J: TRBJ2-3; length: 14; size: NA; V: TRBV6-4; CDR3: CASSPTGERDTQYF; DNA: TGTGCCAGCAGCCCCACGGGGGAACGCGATACGCAGTATTTT
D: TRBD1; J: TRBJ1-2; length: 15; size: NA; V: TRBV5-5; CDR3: CASSPRDRAGYGYTF; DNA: TGTGCCAGCAGCCCCCGGGACAGGGCGGGCTATGGCTACACCTTC
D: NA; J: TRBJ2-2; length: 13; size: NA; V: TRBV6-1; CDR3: CASSVRDPGELFF; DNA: TGTGCCAGCAGTGTCAGGGATCCCGGGGAGCTGTTTTTT
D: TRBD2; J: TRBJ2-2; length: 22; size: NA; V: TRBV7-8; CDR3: CASSSRSPPGLAGTTNTGELFF; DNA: TGTGCCAGCAGCTCCCGCTCGCCTCCAGGACTAGCGGGGACTACGAACACCGGGGAGCTGTTTTTT